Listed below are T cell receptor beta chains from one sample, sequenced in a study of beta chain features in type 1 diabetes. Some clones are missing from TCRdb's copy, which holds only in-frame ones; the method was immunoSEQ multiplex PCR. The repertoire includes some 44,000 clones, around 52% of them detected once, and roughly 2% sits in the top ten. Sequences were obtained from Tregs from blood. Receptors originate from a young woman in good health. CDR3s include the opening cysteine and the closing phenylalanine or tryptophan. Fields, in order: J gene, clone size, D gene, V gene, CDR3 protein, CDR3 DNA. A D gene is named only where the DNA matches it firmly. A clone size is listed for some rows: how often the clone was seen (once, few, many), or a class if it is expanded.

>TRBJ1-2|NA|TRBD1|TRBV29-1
CSVNDRGLDYGYTF
TGCAGCGTTAACGACAGGGGGCTTGACTATGGCTACACCTTC
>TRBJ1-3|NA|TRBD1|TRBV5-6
CASRPTGPSSGNTIYF
TGTGCCAGCAGGCCGACAGGGCCCAGCTCTGGAAACACCATATATTTT
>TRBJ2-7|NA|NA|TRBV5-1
CASSLGAGLLEQYF
TGCGCCAGCAGCTTGGGGGCAGGGTTACTGGAGCAGTACTTC
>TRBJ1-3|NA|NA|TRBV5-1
CASSPRGSFSGNTIYF
TGCGCCAGCAGCCCCAGGGGCAGCTTCTCTGGAAACACCATATATTTT
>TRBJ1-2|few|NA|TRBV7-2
CASSLRTEGGYTF
TGTGCCAGCAGCTTAAGGACAGAGGGTGGCTACACCTTC
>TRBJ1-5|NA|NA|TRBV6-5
CASSPGRTDQPQHF
TGTGCCAGCTCACCTGGGAGGACGGATCAGCCCCAGCATTTT
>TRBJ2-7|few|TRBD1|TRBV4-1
CASSQTTGGSYEQYF
TGCGCCAGCAGCCAGACGACAGGGGGATCCTACGAGCAGTACTTC
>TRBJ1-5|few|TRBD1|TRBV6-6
CASRPQGQSDQPQHF
TGTGCCAGCAGGCCTCAGGGACAGTCTGATCAGCCCCAGCATTTT
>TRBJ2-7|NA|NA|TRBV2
CASIKDRTYEQYF
TGTGCCAGCATAAAGGACAGAACCTACGAGCAGTACTTC
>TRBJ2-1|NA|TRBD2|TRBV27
CASSFLLAGDHNEQFF
TGTGCCAGCAGTTTTCTGCTAGCGGGAGACCACAATGAGCAGTTCTTC
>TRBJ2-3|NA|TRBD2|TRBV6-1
CASRLAGVITDTQYF
TGTGCCAGCAGACTAGCGGGAGTGATCACAGATACGCAGTATTTT
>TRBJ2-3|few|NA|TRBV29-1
CSVVRSAPTDTQYF
TGCAGCGTTGTTCGTAGCGCACCCACAGATACGCAGTATTTT
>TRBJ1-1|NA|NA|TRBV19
CASSIVSGISKRGTEAFF
TGTGCCAGTAGTATAGTCTCCGGGATATCAAAACGGGGCACTGAAGCTTTCTTT
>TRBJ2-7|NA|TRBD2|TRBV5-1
CASSLMASGAASYEQYF
TGCGCCAGCAGCTTGATGGCTAGCGGGGCCGCTTCCTACGAGCAGTACTTC